The next 28 T cell receptor beta chains were all read from a single sample in a study of OX40 agonist ivuxolimab in advanced cancers. Produced via immunoSEQ multiplex PCR; TCRdb's table is partial and in-frame only. The sample carries fewer than 80,000 clones, around 89% recorded once. Material: CD4+ or CD8+ T cells sorted from blood, obtained in a trial of the OX40 agonist ivuxolimab. The receptor source for this set is an adult with an advanced solid tumor such as melanoma, head and neck, liver or kidney cancer.

The V and J genes are TRBV9 and TRBJ1-5; 9 nucleotides agree with TRBD1. This CDR3 contains 15 residues. Germline CDR1 reads SGDLS; CDR2 reads YYNGEE. J gave up 4 bases and V 3 bases, and 5 bases lay outside the gene matches. CDR3: CASSAGQGRNQPQHF. The CDR3 DNA reads as TGTGCCAGCAGCGCCGGACAGGGGAGGAATCAGCCCCAGCATTTT. Full variable domain (rest looked up from reference TRBV9 and TRBJ1-5): DSGVTQTPKHLITATGQRVTLRCSPRSGDLSVYWYQQSLDQGLQFLIQYYNGEERAKGNILERFSAQQFPDLHSELNLSSLELGDSALYFCASSAGQGRNQPQHFGDGTRLSIL.

The sample holds one count of this clone. The V call is TRBV6-5, the J call TRBJ2-1, with TRBD1 identical over 7 bases. CDR1 and CDR2 from the germline V gene are MNHEY and SVGAGI. This CDR3 has 15 amino acids. Unmatched junction bases numbered 10, after V lost 6 bases and J lost 5 bases. The CDR3 bases are TGTGCCAGCAGCCCCGAGGGACAGTGGGACAATGAGCAGTTCTTC. This encodes CASSPEGQWDNEQFF.

The chain joins TRBV18 to TRBJ2-5; possibly TRBD1 or TRBD2 for D (5 bases each). This CDR3 has 16 residues. Trimming stripped 4 bases from V and 9 bases from J, with 24 bases between. Germline CDR1 KGHSH, CDR2 LQKENI. The CDR3: CASSLASGPPEGAQYF. In DNA form, the CDR3 reads TGTGCCAGCTCACTAGCCTCGGGACCCCCAGAGGGAGCCCAGTACTTC.

The chain recombines TRBV2 with TRBJ2-2; TRBD2 agrees at 12 bases. Trimming removed 6 bases from V and 5 bases from J; junction bases left unmatched: 4. CDR3 length equals 15 residues. In germline, CDR1 is SNHLY, CDR2 FYNNEI. CDR3 coding DNA: TGTGCCAGCAGCGGACTAGCGGGAACTACCGGGGAGCTGTTTTTT. The encoded protein is CASSGLAGTTGELFF.

The CDR3 DNA is TGCGCCAGCACTTCAAAAAGAGCGCCAGATACGCAGTATTTT. It is translated as CASTSKRAPDTQYF. The chain couples TRBV5-1 to TRBJ2-3; D gene unclear. The CDR3 extends over 14 amino acids. Germline CDR1 is SGHRS and CDR2 is YFSETQ. The germline V and J ends were trimmed by 6 bases and 4 bases, with 15 bases remaining between them.

The chain combines TRBV5-8 with TRBJ2-1; TRBD2 matches 13 bases. Germline V gene lookup returns CDR1 SGHTS and CDR2 YDEGEE. CDR3 length: 18 amino acids. With 2 bases clipped from V and 9 bases from J, the junction kept 14 bases outside the gene matches. The CDR3 spells CASSFTSGRAVWRSEQFF. In DNA, the CDR3 is TGTGCCAGCAGCTTTACTAGCGGGAGGGCCGTATGGCGTAGTGAGCAGTTCTTC.

The rearrangement joins TRBV2 to TRBJ2-1, with 9 bases matching TRBD1. CDR3 length: 14 residues. The germline gives CDR1 SNHLY, CDR2 FYNNEI. The trim removed 8 bases at V and 6 bases at J, leaving 8 bases unmatched. The CDR3 sequence: CASSTGGNPNEQFF. CDR3 coding DNA: TGTGCCAGCTCGACAGGGGGGAACCCCAATGAGCAGTTCTTC.

The chain couples TRBV19 to TRBJ1-2, with 7 positions matching TRBD1. V lost 2 bases and J lost 0; bases outside the gene matches: 3. The CDR3 contains 15 residues. In germline, CDR1 is LNHDA, CDR2 SQIVND (reference sequence). Written as DNA, the CDR3 is TGTGCCAGTAGTATATGGGACAGCACTAACTATGGCTACACCTTC. This encodes CASSIWDSTNYGYTF.

The CDR3 DNA reads as TGTGCCAGCAGTTTATCAGGGGACTATGGCTACACCTTC. Translating gives CASSLSGDYGYTF. The V call is TRBV28, the J call TRBJ1-2; possible D gene TRBD1, 6 bases. Germline CDR1 is MDHEN and CDR2 is SYDVKM. The germline V and J ends were trimmed by 1 base and 3 bases, with 6 bases remaining between them. This CDR3 is 13 amino acids long.

In this sample, this clone turned up once. The gene calls are TRBV29-1 and TRBJ1-2; 11 nucleotides match TRBD1. From germline, CDR1 is SQVTM and CDR2 ANQGSEA. The V segment lost 6 bases and the J segment 2 bases; nucleotides outside the gene matches: 2. The CDR3 runs 13 residues. CDR3 region: CSVGQGENYGYTF. CDR3 sequence (DNA): TGCAGCGTGGGACAGGGGGAAAACTATGGCTACACCTTC.

CDR3 sequence reads: CASSPAGGLAGVGEQYF. The CDR3 DNA is TGTGCCAGCTCACCGGCCGGAGGACTAGCGGGAGTGGGGGAGCAGTACTTC. V is TRBV18 and J is TRBJ2-7, with TRBD2 matching 13 bases. Germline assignment: CDR1 KGHSH and CDR2 LQKENI. Trimming cost V 3 bases and J 7 bases; bases outside gene matches: 12. CDR3 length: 17 residues.

This chain links TRBV2 with TRBJ2-2; possible D gene TRBD2, 6 bases. CDR1 is SNHLY, CDR2 FYNNEI, per germline. CDR3 length equals 15 residues. V lost 7 bases and J lost 4, with 16 bases in between. The chain's CDR3 is CASKAGSQSTGELFF. The CDR3 bases are TGTGCCAGCAAAGCCGGGAGCCAGAGCACCGGGGAGCTGTTTTTT.

V is TRBV27 and J is TRBJ2-1; the match to TRBD2 covers 10 bases. Germline CDR1 and CDR2: MNHEY and SMNVEV (reference sequence). The CDR3 has 15 amino acids. V gave up 5 bases and J gave up 1 base; unmatched junction bases: 2. DNA for the CDR3: TGTGCCAGCAGTCCACTAGCGGGATCCTACAATGAGCAGTTCTTC. Amino acids: CASSPLAGSYNEQFF.

This clone was detected once. The chain employs TRBV29-1 and TRBJ2-6, with D maybe TRBD2 (7 bases). The CDR3 totals 16 residues. The germline V and J ends were trimmed by 3 bases and 0 bases, with 12 bases remaining between them. The germline V gene has CDR1 SQVTM and CDR2 ANQGSEA. The chain's CDR3 is CSVEAGASSGANVLTF. The CDR3, as DNA: TGCAGCGTTGAGGCGGGGGCTAGCTCTGGGGCCAACGTCCTGACTTTC.

On this clone itself: Different DNA sequences within this sample yield the same CDR3. The chain is built from TRBV18 and TRBJ2-4; TRBD2 matches at 7 bases. Germline assignment: CDR1 KGHSH and CDR2 LQKENI. Unmatched junction bases numbered 2, after V lost 2 bases and J lost 7 bases. The CDR3 is 13 residues long. The CDR3 nucleotides are TGTGCCAGCTCACCAGGGGAGGGGAACATTCAGTACTTC. It encodes CASSPGEGNIQYF.

The chain joins TRBV4-1 to TRBJ2-2; tentative D call: TRBD2 (6 bases). This CDR3 is built from 21 residues. V lost 4 bases to trimming and J lost 4 bases, with 31 bases between them. Germline lookup yields CDR1 MGHRA and CDR2 YSYEKL. CDR3 protein: CASSLETGLAAGTDGTGELFF. The CDR3 nucleotides are TGCGCCAGCAGCCTAGAAACAGGTCTTGCGGCGGGGACCGATGGCACCGGGGAGCTGTTTTTT.

This rearrangement joins TRBV2 to TRBJ2-5, with D uncertain. Looked up from germline, CDR1 is SNHLY and CDR2 is FYNNEI. Deletions cut 2 bases from V and 5 bases from J, with 3 bases between. The CDR3 spans 11 residues. CDR3 nucleotides: TGTGCCAGCAGTGAATGGGAGACCCAGTACTTC. Protein: CASSEWETQYF.

This clone occurred a few times. The sample holds other DNA sequences that translate to the same CDR3. The CDR3 nucleotides are TGTGCCAGCAGTTATAAGTACGCTGAAGCTTTCTTT. Its protein is CASSYKYAEAFF. The chain couples TRBV6-6 to TRBJ1-1, with no clear D. V was shortened by 3 bases and J by 6 bases, with 8 bases between the two germline ends. Per the germline V gene, CDR1 is MNHNY and CDR2 is SVGAGI (reference sequence). This CDR3 region has 12 residues.

The gene calls are TRBV7-9 and TRBJ2-7; D is unclear. Germline loops: CDR1 SEHNR, CDR2 FQNEAQ (reference sequence). V was clipped by 5 bases and J by 0 bases, with 14 bases between them. The CDR3 has 15 amino acids. The CDR3 loop is CASSPRRSPSYEQYF. CDR3 in DNA: TGTGCCAGCAGCCCCAGGCGCTCTCCCTCCTACGAGCAGTACTTC.

The V gene is TRBV9, the J gene TRBJ2-1; 8 bases are a match to TRBD2. CDR1 is SGDLS, CDR2 YYNGEE, per germline. The CDR3 has 14 amino acids. With V trimmed by 7 bases and J by 4 bases, 7 bases remained unmatched. CDR3 amino acids: CASLLSGAYNEQFF. The CDR3 DNA reads as TGTGCCAGCCTTCTTAGCGGGGCTTACAATGAGCAGTTCTTC.

The J gene is TRBJ2-1, the V gene TRBV27; D could derive from TRBD1 or TRBD2 (5 bases each). V lost 8 bases, J lost 0 bases, and 14 bases lay in between. Germline assignment: CDR1 MNHEY and CDR2 SMNVEV (reference sequence). This CDR3 is built from 15 residues. CDR3: CASGAGTGSYNEQFF. The CDR3 DNA follows: TGTGCCAGCGGGGCCGGGACCGGCTCCTACAATGAGCAGTTCTTC.

The rearrangement uses TRBV7-9 and TRBJ2-7; 7 nucleotides agree with TRBD2. The J segment lost 6 bases and the V segment lost 6 bases, leaving 11 bases of the junction unmatched. This CDR3 contains 14 residues. Germline CDR1 is SEHNR and CDR2 is FQNEAQ (reference sequence). CDR3 region: CASSSRREIPEQYF. For the CDR3, the DNA is TGTGCCAGCAGTTCAAGGCGGGAGATCCCCGAGCAGTACTTC.

The chain is built from TRBV30 and TRBJ2-7; D perhaps matches TRBD2 (5 bases). CDR1 and CDR2 (germline): GTSNPN, SVGIG (reference sequence). The CDR3 loop spans 13 amino acids. V was trimmed by 5 bases and J by 0 bases, leaving 11 bases between them. As DNA, the CDR3 is TGTGCCTGGCGACGGGGTAGCTCCTACGAGCAGTACTTC. Residues: CAWRRGSSYEQYF.

The genes are TRBV25-1 and TRBJ1-1; D uncertain. Germline V CDR1 and CDR2: MGHDK, SYGVNS. With 1 base removed from V and 1 base from J, the gap between germline ends came to 1 base. CDR3 length: 12 amino acids. The CDR3 sequence is CASSEWNTEAFF. The CDR3 nucleotides read TGTGCCAGCAGTGAATGGAACACTGAAGCTTTCTTT.

The CDR3 DNA follows: TGTGCCAGCAGTTTTAGGACCCTAAAAGCTTTCTTT. Translated: CASSFRTLKAFF. This chain links TRBV28 with TRBJ1-1; D ambiguous. The germline V gene has CDR1 MDHEN and CDR2 SYDVKM. V dropped 3 bases and J dropped 9 bases, with 11 bases sitting between them. The CDR3 sequence is 12 residues long.

Comments on this clone: At one boundary the junction diverges from the germline segment, which might be a read error. The J gene is TRBJ2-2, the V gene TRBV19; 7 bases map to TRBD1. The CDR3 totals 16 residues. CDR1 and CDR2 (germline): LNHDA, SQIVND (reference sequence). The CDR3 nucleotides are TGTGCCAGTAGTATATTGGACAGGCAGAACGCCGGGGAGCTGTTTTTT. Protein: CASSILDRQNAGELFF. The full variable domain, its missing parts supplied by reference TRBV19 and TRBJ2-2, is DGGITQSPKYLFRKEGQNVTLSCEQNLNHDAMYWYRQDPGQGLRLIYYSQIVNDFQKGDIAEGYSVSREKKESFPLTVTSAQKNPTAFYLCASSILDRQNAGELFFGEGSRLTVL.

This chain uses TRBV6-5 with TRBJ2-5; 10 positions match TRBD2. J was trimmed by 7 bases and V by 2 bases; bases with no gene match: 10. The CDR3 has 16 amino acids. Germline V gene lookup returns CDR1 MNHEY and CDR2 SVGAGI. CDR3 nucleotide sequence: TGTGCCAGCAGTTACGGACTAGCGGCCTCGGGAGTGACCCAGTACTTC. This codes for CASSYGLAASGVTQYF.

The chain has TRBV7-6 and TRBJ2-1, with 9 bases identical to TRBD1. The CDR3 has 16 amino acids. Trimming cost V 0 bases and J 6 bases; bases outside gene matches: 6. Per the germline V gene, CDR1 is SGHVS and CDR2 is FNYEAQ. CDR3 in amino acids: CASSLATGQGVNEQFF. CDR3 DNA sequence: TGTGCCAGCAGCTTAGCGACGGGACAGGGTGTCAATGAGCAGTTCTTC.